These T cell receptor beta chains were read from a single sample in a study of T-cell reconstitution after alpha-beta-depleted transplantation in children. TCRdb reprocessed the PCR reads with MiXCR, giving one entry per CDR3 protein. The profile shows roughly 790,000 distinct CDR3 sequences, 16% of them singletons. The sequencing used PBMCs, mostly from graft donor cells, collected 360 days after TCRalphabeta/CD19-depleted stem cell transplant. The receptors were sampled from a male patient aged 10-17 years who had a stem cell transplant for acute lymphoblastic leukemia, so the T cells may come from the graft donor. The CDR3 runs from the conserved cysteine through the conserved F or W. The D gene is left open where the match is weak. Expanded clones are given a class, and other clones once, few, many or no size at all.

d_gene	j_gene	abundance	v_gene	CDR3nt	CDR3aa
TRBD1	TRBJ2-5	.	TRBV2	TGTGCCAGCAGTGGGGACAGTCTTCAAGAGACCCAGTACTTC	CASSGDSLQETQYF
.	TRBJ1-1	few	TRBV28	TGTGCCAGCAGTTTTGGCCAGCCATTCACTGAAGCTTTCTTT	CASSFGQPFTEAFF
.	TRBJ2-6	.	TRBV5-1	TGCGCCAGCAGCTCTCTTGGCGGGGCCAACGTCCTGACTTTC	CASSSLGGANVLTF
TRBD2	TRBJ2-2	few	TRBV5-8	TGTGCCAGCAGCCTAGGACTAGCACACACCGGGGAGCTGTTTTTT	CASSLGLAHTGELFF
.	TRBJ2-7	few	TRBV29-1	TGCAGCGTTGGGCCGAGGGCAGGGCCGACCGAGCAGTACTTC	CSVGPRAGPTEQYF
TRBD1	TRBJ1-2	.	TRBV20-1	TGCAGCCTTAGACGGACAGGCTATGGCTACACCTTC	CSLRRTGYGYTF
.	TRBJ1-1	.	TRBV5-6	TGTGCCAGCAGCTTGGAGGGAGAACCGGGAAACACTGAAGCTTTCTTT	CASSLEGEPGNTEAFF
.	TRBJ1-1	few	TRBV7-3	TGTGCCAGCAGCCCACGGGGAGGGGCCGCAAGCACTGAAGCTTTCTTT	CASSPRGGAASTEAFF
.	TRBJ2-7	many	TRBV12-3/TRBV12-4	TGTGCCAGCAGTCTAAGAGGGCCCTCCTACGAGCAGTACTTC	CASSLRGPSYEQYF
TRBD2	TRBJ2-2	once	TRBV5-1	TGCGCCAGCAGCTTCGCAGCGGGAGAGGCCGGGGAGCTGTTTTTT	CASSFAAGEAGELFF
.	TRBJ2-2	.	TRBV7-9	TGTGCCAGCACCGACCAGGGATATGGTGACACCGGGGAGCTGTTTTTT	CASTDQGYGDTGELFF
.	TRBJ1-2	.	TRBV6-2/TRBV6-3	TGTGCCAGCAGTTACACCAGGAATGGCTACACCTTC	CASSYTRNGYTF
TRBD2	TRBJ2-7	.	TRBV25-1	TGTGCCAGCAGTGAAGCGGGAGCGTCGGGCGAGCAGTACTTC	CASSEAGASGEQYF
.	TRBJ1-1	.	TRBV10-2	TGCGCCAGCAGTGCAAGGTTGTCTGAAGCTTTCTTT	CASSARLSEAFF
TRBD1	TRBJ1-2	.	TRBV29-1	TGCAGCGTTGAGGGACAGGTGGTGGGTTATGGCTACACCTTC	CSVEGQVVGYGYTF
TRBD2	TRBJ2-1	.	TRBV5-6	TGTGCCAGCAGCTTGGATGGAGCGGGAGCGTATGCTGAGCAGTTCTTC	CASSLDGAGAYAEQFF
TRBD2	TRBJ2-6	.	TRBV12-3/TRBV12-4	TGTGCCAGCAGTTCCCTAGCGGGAGGTGCTAGCTCTGGGGCCAACGTCCTGACTTTC	CASSSLAGGASSGANVLTF
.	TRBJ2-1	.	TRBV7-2	TGTGCCAGCAGCTTAACTACCTACAATGAGCAGTTCTTC	CASSLTTYNEQFF
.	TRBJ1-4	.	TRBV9	TGTGCCAGCAGCCCGGGACGGCAGAATGAAAAACTGTTTTTT	CASSPGRQNEKLFF
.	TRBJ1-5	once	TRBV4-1	TGCGCCAGCAGCCAAGTTGATGGGGCAAGCAATCAGCCCCAGCATTTT	CASSQVDGASNQPQHF
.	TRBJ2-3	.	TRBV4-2	TGTGCCAGCAGCCAAGATCTACTGTCAGATACGCAGTATTTT	CASSQDLLSDTQYF
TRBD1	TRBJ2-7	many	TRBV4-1	TGCGCCAGCAGCCCCGGGACAGGGGGCTCCTACGAGCAGTACTTC	CASSPGTGGSYEQYF
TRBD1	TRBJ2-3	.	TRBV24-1	TGTGCCACCAGTGCTACCTCCCGGACAGGTACCAGGGATACGCAGTATTTT	CATSATSRTGTRDTQYF
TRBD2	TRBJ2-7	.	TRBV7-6	TGTGCCAGCAGCTTAGCGTCGGGGGAGGGCAATGGGTACGAGCAGTACTTC	CASSLASGEGNGYEQYF
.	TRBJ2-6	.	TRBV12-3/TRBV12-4	TGTGCCAGCAGTTTACTGGGCGCTGGGGCCAACGTCCTGACTTTC	CASSLLGAGANVLTF
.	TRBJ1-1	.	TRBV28	TGTGCCAGCAGTTTATGGAACCACGGTGGCAAAGCTTTCTTT	CASSLWNHGGKAFF
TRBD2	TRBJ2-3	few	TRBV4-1	TGCGCCAGCAGCCCGGGGACCCCCGGGACTAGCGGCGACGGTACGCAGTATTTT	CASSPGTPGTSGDGTQYF
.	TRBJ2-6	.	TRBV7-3	TGTGCCAGCAGCGCGAGCTTGTTTCTAGGCCCTGGGGCCAACGTCCTGACTTTC	CASSASLFLGPGANVLTF
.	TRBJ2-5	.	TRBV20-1	TGCAGTGCTAGTAGGTCAGGGGTTGGAGAGACCCAGTACTTC	CSASRSGVGETQYF
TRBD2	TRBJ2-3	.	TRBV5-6	TGTGCCAGCAGCTTGAGGCGGGGGAGCACAGATACGCAGTATTTT	CASSLRRGSTDTQYF
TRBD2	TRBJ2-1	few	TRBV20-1	TGCAGTGCACCCCGGACTAGCGGGAGGGACAATGAGCAGTTCTTC	CSAPRTSGRDNEQFF
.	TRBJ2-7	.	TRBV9	TGTGCCAGCAGCGTAGGCAGGGTTTCCTCCTACGAGCAGTACTTC	CASSVGRVSSYEQYF
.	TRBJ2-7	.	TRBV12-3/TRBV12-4	TGTGCCAGCACCACGGGACGGAGCTACGAGCAGTACTTC	CASTTGRSYEQYF
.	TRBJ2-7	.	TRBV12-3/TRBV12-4	TGTGCCAGCAGTTTGTCCGGGGGCGCCGAGCAGTACTTC	CASSLSGGAEQYF
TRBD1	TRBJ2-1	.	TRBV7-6	TGTGCCAGCAGCCCCTATACGGGACAGGCGAAAAGCGATGAGCAGTTCTTC	CASSPYTGQAKSDEQFF
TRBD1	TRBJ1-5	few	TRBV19	TGTGCCAGTCTACAGGGGTATAGCAATCAGCCCCAGCATTTT	CASLQGYSNQPQHF
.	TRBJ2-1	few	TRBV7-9	TGTGCCAGCAGCTTATCCACAGGGCTTAGTGAGCAGTTCTTC	CASSLSTGLSEQFF
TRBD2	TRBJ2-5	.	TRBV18	TGTGCCAGCTCACCACCGACTAGCGGGAGGCTATCGACCCAGTACTTC	CASSPPTSGRLSTQYF
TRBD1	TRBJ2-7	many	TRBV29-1	TGCAGCGTTGTATTACCTGGGGGGACAGGCATCTACGAGCAGTACTTC	CSVVLPGGTGIYEQYF
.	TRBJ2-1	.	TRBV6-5	TGTGCCAGCAGTTACAAGCGCCCGAATGAGCAGTTCTTC	CASSYKRPNEQFF
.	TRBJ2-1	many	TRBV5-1	TGCGCCAGCAGCCCCGATATCGAGCAGTTCTTC	CASSPDIEQFF
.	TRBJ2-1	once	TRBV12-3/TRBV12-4	TGTGCCACCAGGAGAGGGGGAACGGGGAATGAGCAGTTCTTC	CATRRGGTGNEQFF
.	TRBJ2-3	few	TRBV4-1	TGCGCCAGCAGCCAAGAGGCCGGGCGTGCCGATACGCAGTATTTT	CASSQEAGRADTQYF
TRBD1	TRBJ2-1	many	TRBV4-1	TGCGCCAGCAGCCAAGATCTAGGACAGGTGTACAATGAGCAGTTCTTC	CASSQDLGQVYNEQFF
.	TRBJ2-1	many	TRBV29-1	TGCAGCGTTGAATCGTTGTACAGTCTATCCTACAATGAGCAGTTCTTC	CSVESLYSLSYNEQFF